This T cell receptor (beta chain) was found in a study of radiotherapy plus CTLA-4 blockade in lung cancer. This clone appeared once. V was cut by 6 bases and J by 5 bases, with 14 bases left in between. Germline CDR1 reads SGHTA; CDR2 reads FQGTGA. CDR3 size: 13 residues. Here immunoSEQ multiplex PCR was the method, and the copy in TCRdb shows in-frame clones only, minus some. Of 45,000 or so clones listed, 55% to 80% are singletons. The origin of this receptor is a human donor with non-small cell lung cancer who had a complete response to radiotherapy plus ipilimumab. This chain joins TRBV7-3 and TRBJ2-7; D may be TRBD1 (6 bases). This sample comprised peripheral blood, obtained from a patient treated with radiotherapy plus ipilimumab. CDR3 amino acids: CASSHRVKDEQYF. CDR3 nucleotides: TGTGCCAGCAGTCACAGGGTAAAGGACGAGCAGTACTTC. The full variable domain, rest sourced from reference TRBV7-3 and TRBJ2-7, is GAGVSQTPSNKVTEKGKYVELRCDPISGHTALYWYRQSLGQGPEFLIYFQGTGAADDSGLPNDRFFAVRPEGSVSTLKIQRTERGDSAVYLCASSHRVKDEQYFGPGTRLTVT.